This TCR beta chain was retrieved from a study of T cells in Graves' hyperthyroidism and ophthalmopathy. Across the whole study: Before any treatment, at initial diagnosis, peripheral blood was collected.

No progression to ophthalmopathy during 18 months of follow-up defined stable disease. Template material for amplifying TCR beta CDR3 regions consisted of RNA transcripts. An initial round of RT-PCR targeting the TCR CDR3 relied on the HTBI primer set. TCRdb itself ran the multiplex PCR reads through MiXCR, one entry per CDR3 protein. The data hold roughly 660,000 distinct CDR3 sequences, with 17% observed a single time. This clonotype was seen repeatedly, ten times or more. CDR1 and CDR2 from the germline V gene are SGHTA and FQGNSA. With 3 bases clipped from V and 0 bases from J, the junction kept 7 bases outside the gene matches. CDR3 length equals 16 residues.

This chain links TRBV7-2 with TRBJ1-2; TRBD1 aligns across 7 bases. The material sequenced was blood. This TCR was sampled from a man in his fifties with Graves' hyperthyroidism. The CDR3 DNA sequence: TGTGCCAGCAGCTTGGGGGGACAGACAGCTAACTATGGCTACACCTTC. Protein: CASSLGGQTANYGYTF.